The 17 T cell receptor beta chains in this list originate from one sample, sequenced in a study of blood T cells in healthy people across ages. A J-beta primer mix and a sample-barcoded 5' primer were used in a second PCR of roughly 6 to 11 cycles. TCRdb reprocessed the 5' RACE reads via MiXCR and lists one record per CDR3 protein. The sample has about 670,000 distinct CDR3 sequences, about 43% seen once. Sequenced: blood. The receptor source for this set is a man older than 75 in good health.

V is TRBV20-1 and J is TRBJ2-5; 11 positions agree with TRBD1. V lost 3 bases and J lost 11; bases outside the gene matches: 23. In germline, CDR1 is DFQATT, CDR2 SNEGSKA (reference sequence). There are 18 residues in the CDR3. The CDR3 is CSASLLAGTGGRYNEQYF. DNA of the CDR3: TGCAGTGCTAGTCTACTTGCCGGGACAGGGGGGAGATACAATGAGCAGTACTTC.

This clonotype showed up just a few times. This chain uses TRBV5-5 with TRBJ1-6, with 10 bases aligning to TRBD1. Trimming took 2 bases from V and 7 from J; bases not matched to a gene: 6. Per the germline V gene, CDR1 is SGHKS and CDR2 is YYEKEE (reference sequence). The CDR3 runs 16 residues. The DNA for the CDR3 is TGTGCCAGCAGCTTCGGGCGGGGACAGGGGAATTCACCCCTCCACTTT. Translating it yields CASSFGRGQGNSPLHF.

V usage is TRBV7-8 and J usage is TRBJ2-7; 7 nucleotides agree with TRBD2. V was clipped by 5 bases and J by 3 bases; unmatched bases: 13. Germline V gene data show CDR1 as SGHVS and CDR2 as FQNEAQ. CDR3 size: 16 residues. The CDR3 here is CASSHFLAESRYEQYF. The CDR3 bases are TGTGCCAGCAGCCACTTCCTAGCGGAAAGCCGCTACGAGCAGTACTTC.

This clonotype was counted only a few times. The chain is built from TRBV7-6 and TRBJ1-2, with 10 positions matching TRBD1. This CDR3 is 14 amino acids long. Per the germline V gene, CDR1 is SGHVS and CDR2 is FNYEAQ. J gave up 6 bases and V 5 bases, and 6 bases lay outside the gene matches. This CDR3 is CASSTVTGGDGYTF. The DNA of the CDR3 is TGTGCCAGCAGCACCGTGACAGGGGGCGATGGCTACACCTTC.

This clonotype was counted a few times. Written as DNA, the CDR3 is TGTGCCACCATTTTATGGGACAGGGAATACGAGCAGTACTTC. This codes for CATILWDREYEQYF. The chain employs TRBV15 and TRBJ2-7; 9 nucleotides agree with TRBD1. The CDR3 runs to 14 residues. Germline-derived CDR1 and CDR2 are LNHNV and YYDKDF (reference sequence). V gave up 7 bases and J gave up 4 bases; unmatched junction bases: 8.

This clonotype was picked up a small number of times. The CDR3 sequence is CASTTSGTGETQYF. DNA of the CDR3: TGTGCCAGCACAACATCCGGGACAGGAGAGACCCAGTACTTC. The chain is built from TRBV12-3 or TRBV12-4 and TRBJ2-5; 8 bases fit TRBD1. The CDR3 consists of 14 residues. The junction had 8 bases not matched to a gene; V was cut back by 7 bases and J by 4 bases.

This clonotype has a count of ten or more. The CDR3 loop is CASSLFWNTEAFF. As DNA, the CDR3 is TGTGCCAGCAGCTTATTCTGGAACACTGAAGCTTTCTTT. J is TRBJ1-1 and V is TRBV5-5; D not resolved. The CDR3 is 13 residues long. Trimming took off 2 bases at V and 1 base at J, with 6 bases between the two ends. Germline V gives CDR1 SGHKS, CDR2 YYEKEE (reference sequence).

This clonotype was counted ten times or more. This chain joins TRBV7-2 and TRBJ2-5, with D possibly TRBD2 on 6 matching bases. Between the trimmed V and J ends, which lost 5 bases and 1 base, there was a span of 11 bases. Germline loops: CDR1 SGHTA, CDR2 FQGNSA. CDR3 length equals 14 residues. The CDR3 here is CASSRGDFQETQYF. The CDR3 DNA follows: TGTGCCAGCAGCCGCGGGGACTTCCAAGAGACCCAGTACTTC.

In DNA form, the CDR3 reads TGCGCCAGCAGCCAGAGGGGGGGGTTCGGCTACACCTTC. It codes for CASSQRGGFGYTF. The chain recombines TRBV4-3 with TRBJ1-2; a weak D match, TRBD1 (6 bases). This CDR3 contains 13 residues. Germline V CDR1 and CDR2: LGHNA, YSLEER. V lost 3 bases and J lost 8, with 13 bases in between.

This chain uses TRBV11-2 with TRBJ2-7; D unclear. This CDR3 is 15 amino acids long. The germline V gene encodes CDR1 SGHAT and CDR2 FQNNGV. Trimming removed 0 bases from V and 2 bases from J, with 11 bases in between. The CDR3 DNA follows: TGTGCCAGCAGCTTAGAGCAGCAGGCTCCCTACGAGCAGTACTTC. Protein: CASSLEQQAPYEQYF. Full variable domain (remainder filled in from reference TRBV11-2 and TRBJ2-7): EAGVAQSPRYKIIEKRQSVAFWCNPISGHATLYWYQQILGQGPKLLIQFQNNGVVDDSQLPKDRFSAERLKGVDSTLKIQPAKLEDSAVYLCASSLEQQAPYEQYFGPGTRLTVT.

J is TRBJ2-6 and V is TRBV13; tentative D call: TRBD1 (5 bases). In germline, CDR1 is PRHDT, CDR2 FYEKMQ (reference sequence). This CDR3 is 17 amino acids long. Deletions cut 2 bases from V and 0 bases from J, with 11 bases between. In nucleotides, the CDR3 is TGTGCCAGCAGCTTAAGACAGAGCAACTCTGGGGCCAACGTCCTGACTTTC. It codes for CASSLRQSNSGANVLTF.

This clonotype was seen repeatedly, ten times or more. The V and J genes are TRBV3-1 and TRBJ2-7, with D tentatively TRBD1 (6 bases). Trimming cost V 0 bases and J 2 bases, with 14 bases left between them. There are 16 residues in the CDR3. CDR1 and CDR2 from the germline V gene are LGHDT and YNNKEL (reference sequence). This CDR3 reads CASSQDLVRTAYEQYF. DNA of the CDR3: TGTGCCAGCAGCCAAGATCTTGTACGGACAGCCTACGAGCAGTACTTC.

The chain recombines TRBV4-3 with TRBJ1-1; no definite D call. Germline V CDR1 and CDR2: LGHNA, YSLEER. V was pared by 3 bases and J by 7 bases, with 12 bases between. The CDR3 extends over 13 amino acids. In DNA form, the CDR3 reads TGCGCCAGCAGCCATACGCGTGGCTTTGAAGCTTTCTTT. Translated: CASSHTRGFEAFF.

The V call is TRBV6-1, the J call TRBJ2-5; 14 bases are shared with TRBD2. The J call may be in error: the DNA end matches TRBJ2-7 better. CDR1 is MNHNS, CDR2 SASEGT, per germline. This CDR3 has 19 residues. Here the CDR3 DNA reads TGTGCCAGCAACCAGACTAGCGGGAGGGCCAAGTTGGGTCGTCGCGAGCAGTACTTC. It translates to CASNQTSGRAKLGRREQYF.

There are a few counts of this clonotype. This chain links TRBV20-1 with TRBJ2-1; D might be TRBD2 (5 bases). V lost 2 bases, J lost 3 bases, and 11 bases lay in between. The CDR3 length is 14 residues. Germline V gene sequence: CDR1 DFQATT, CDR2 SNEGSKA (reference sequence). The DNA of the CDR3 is TGCAGTGCTAGAATCGCGAGGGACTACAATGAGCAGTTCTTC. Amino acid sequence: CSARIARDYNEQFF.

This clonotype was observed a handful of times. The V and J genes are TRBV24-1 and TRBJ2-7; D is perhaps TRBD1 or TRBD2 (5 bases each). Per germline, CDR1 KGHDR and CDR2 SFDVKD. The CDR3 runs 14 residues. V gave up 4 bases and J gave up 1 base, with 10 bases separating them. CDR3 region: CATSDSGLSYEQYF. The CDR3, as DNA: TGTGCCACCAGTGACTCGGGGCTTTCCTACGAGCAGTACTTC.

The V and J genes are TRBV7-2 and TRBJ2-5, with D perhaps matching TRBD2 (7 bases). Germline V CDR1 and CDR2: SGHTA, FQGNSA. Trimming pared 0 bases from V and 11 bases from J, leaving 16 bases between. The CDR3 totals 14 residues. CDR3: CASSLASIGGEQYF. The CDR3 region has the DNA TGTGCCAGCAGCTTAGCGAGCATAGGGGGGGAGCAGTACTTC.